Listed below are T cell receptor beta chains from one sample, sequenced in a study of blood T cell repertoires in COVID-19. The repertoire was sequenced with immunoSEQ multiplex PCR; TCRdb's copy has only in-frame clones and lacks some. The sample consists of some 150,000 clones, about 85% of them appearing once. Material for sequencing was peripheral blood. The receptors here all came from a human donor with acute or convalescent COVID-19. The donor label of this sample is uncertain. CDR3s include the opening cysteine and the closing phenylalanine or tryptophan. A D gene is named only where the DNA matches it firmly. Size values are once, few and many counts, or a class for expanded clones, and some rows have none.

size	D	J	V	CDR3	DNA
.	TRBD2	TRBJ2-1	TRBV9	CASSTGLAVNNEQFF	TGTGCCAGCAGCACAGGACTAGCGGTTAACAATGAGCAGTTCTTC
.	.	TRBJ2-1	TRBV6-5	CASRVRWSGDNEQFF	TGTGCCAGCAGAGTACGGTGGTCGGGAGACAATGAGCAGTTCTTC
.	.	TRBJ2-7	TRBV2	CASSGGGTLGYEQYF	TGTGCCAGCAGCGGCGGTGGGACACTAGGCTACGAGCAGTACTTC
.	TRBD1	TRBJ2-3	TRBV5-4	CASSTGTGRRDTQYF	TGTGCCAGCAGCACGGGGACAGGGCGACGAGATACGCAGTATTTT
.	TRBD2	TRBJ2-1	TRBV10-2	CASSDGTSGGAYNEQFF	TGCGCCAGCAGTGACGGGACTAGCGGGGGAGCCTACAATGAGCAGTTCTTC
.	.	TRBJ1-5	TRBV4-1	CASSRSLPGQDSNQPQHF	TGCGCCAGCAGCCGATCCCTCCCGGGACAAGATAGCAATCAGCCCCAGCATTTT
.	.	TRBJ2-3	TRBV30	CAWSVNKNTDTQYF	TGTGCCTGGAGTGTTAACAAAAACACAGATACGCAGTATTTT
.	.	TRBJ1-4	TRBV28	CASKQGPYEKLFF	TGTGCCAGCAAGCAGGGCCCCTATGAAAAACTGTTTTTT
.	.	TRBJ2-3	TRBV27	CASSYGTGTDTQYF	TGTGCCAGCAGTTACGGGACTGGCACAGATACGCAGTATTTT
.	TRBD1	TRBJ1-2	TRBV10-3	CAITRDRANYGYTF	TGTGCCATCACTAGGGACAGAGCTAACTATGGCTACACCTTC
.	TRBD1	TRBJ1-3	TRBV9	CASSVNPGTVGNTIYF	TGTGCCAGCAGCGTCAACCCGGGGACAGTTGGAAACACCATATATTTT
.	.	TRBJ1-5	TRBV29-1	CSVGHLNQPQHF	TGCAGCGTTGGACACTTGAATCAGCCCCAGCATTTT
few	.	TRBJ1-2	TRBV7-9	CASSLVGREDYGYTF	TGTGCCAGCAGCTTGGTAGGCAGGGAGGACTATGGCTACACCTTC
.	TRBD1	TRBJ1-6	TRBV28	CASSPMTGTGSPLHF	TGTGCCAGCAGCCCGATGACAGGGACGGGTTCACCCCTCCACTTT
.	.	TRBJ2-3	TRBV19	CASHPPGGTDTQYF	TGTGCCAGCCACCCCCCGGGGGGCACAGATACGCAGTATTTT
.	.	TRBJ2-5	TRBV7-2	CASSPIVTYETQYF	TGTGCCAGCAGCCCTATCGTTACCTACGAGACCCAGTACTTC
.	TRBD2	TRBJ2-1	TRBV23-1	CASSQFGEGLYNEQFF	TGCGCCAGCAGTCAATTTGGGGAGGGCCTCTACAATGAGCAGTTCTTC
.	TRBD1	TRBJ1-3	TRBV3-1/TRBV3-2	CASSQGSGQGANTIYF	TGTGCCAGCAGCCAAGGCTCGGGACAGGGCGCAAACACCATATATTTT
once	TRBD1	TRBJ1-4	TRBV7-2	CASSLASQQGVGEKLFF	TGTGCCAGCAGCTTAGCGAGCCAACAGGGGGTCGGTGAAAAACTGTTTTTT
once	.	TRBJ1-3	TRBV5-1	CASSLHGQRSGNTIYF	TGCGCCAGCAGCTTGCATGGACAACGCTCTGGAAACACCATATATTTT
.	.	TRBJ2-7	TRBV10-3	CAISDPDRLGYEQYF	TGTGCCATCAGTGATCCCGACAGGCTCGGGTACGAGCAGTACTTC
.	TRBD2	TRBJ2-4	TRBV7-2	CASSLSPAGVVGTKNIQYF	TGTGCCAGCAGCTTAAGTCCAGCGGGGGTTGTTGGGACCAAAAACATTCAGTACTTC
few	.	TRBJ1-6	TRBV18	CASSPDRNSPLHF	TGTGCCAGCTCGCCCGACAGGAATTCACCCCTCCACTTT
.	.	TRBJ1-1	TRBV10-2	CASRAGYTEAFF	TGCGCCAGCAGGGCAGGGTACACTGAAGCTTTCTTT
.	TRBD1	TRBJ2-3	TRBV9	CASSVPWDSSLDTQYF	TGTGCCAGCAGCGTACCCTGGGACAGCTCTCTGGATACGCAGTATTTT
.	.	TRBJ2-5	TRBV2	CASSLRVGETQYF	TGTGCCAGCAGTCTCAGGGTCGGGGAGACCCAGTACTTC
.	.	TRBJ2-1	TRBV20-1	CSAGSNEQFF	TGCAGTGCTGGTAGCAATGAGCAGTTCTTC
.	.	TRBJ2-1	TRBV7-2	CASSLERGLLYFF	TGTGCCAGCAGCTTAGAGAGAGGACTACTTTATTTCTTC
few	TRBD2	TRBJ2-1	TRBV24-1	CATSDSLAGERNEQFF	TGTGCCACCAGTGATTCCTTAGCGGGAGAAAGGAATGAGCAGTTCTTC
.	TRBD1	TRBJ1-2	TRBV3-1/TRBV3-2	CASSQTGTAYGYTF	TGTGCCAGCAGCCAAACCGGGACAGCTTATGGCTACACCTTC
.	TRBD2	TRBJ2-7	TRBV20-1	CLAGSPYEQYF	TGCCTAGCGGGGTCACCCTACGAGCAGTACTTC
few	TRBD1	TRBJ2-2	TRBV28	CASREDRPTGELFF	TGTGCCAGCAGGGAGGACAGGCCCACCGGGGAGCTGTTTTTT
.	TRBD1	TRBJ1-4	TRBV19	CASSIGTGDEKLFF	TGTGCCAGTAGTATAGGGACAGGGGACGAAAAACTGTTTTTT
.	.	TRBJ1-1	TRBV2	CASSVRGGNTEAFF	TGTGCCAGCAGCGTGCGGGGAGGCAACACTGAAGCTTTCTTT
.	.	TRBJ1-2	TRBV12-3/TRBV12-4	CASSPSGYGYTF	TGTGCCAGCAGTCCCTCGGGCTATGGCTACACCTTC
.	.	TRBJ1-5	TRBV7-9	CASSFLGGPQHF	TGTGCCAGCAGCTTTCTCGGGGGGCCCCAGCATTTT
.	.	TRBJ1-6	TRBV10-3	CAITEDSYNSPLHF	TGTGCCATCACCGAGGACAGCTACAATTCACCCCTCCACTTT
.	TRBD2	TRBJ2-1	TRBV4-3	CASSQDRASGGEQFF	TGCGCCAGCAGCCAAGATAGGGCTAGCGGGGGTGAGCAGTTCTTC
.	TRBD1	TRBJ1-2	TRBV12-5	CASGLGQGSGGYTF	TGTGCTAGTGGTTTGGGACAGGGTTCGGGAGGCTACACCTTC
once	TRBD2	TRBJ2-2	TRBV10-3	CAISESTGLAANTGELFF	TGTGCCATCAGTGAGTCGACAGGACTAGCGGCGAACACCGGGGAGCTGTTTTTT
.	.	TRBJ1-3	TRBV5-8	CASSRRTVGPTIYF	TGTGCCAGCAGCCGACGGACAGTGGGGCCCACCATATATTTT
.	.	TRBJ1-4	TRBV28	CASSQTTNEKLFF	TGTGCCAGCAGTCAGACAACTAATGAAAAACTGTTTTTT
.	.	TRBJ1-3	TRBV6-6	CASSYEGAGNTIYF	TGTGCCAGCAGTTACGAGGGAGCTGGAAACACCATATATTTT
.	TRBD2	TRBJ2-1	TRBV4-1	CASSGTSGRPTNEQFF	TGCGCCAGCAGCGGGACTAGCGGGAGGCCGACAAATGAGCAGTTCTTC
.	TRBD1	TRBJ2-7	TRBV7-8	CASSRGSGTGGFYEQYF	TGTGCCAGCAGCCGAGGATCCGGGACAGGGGGTTTCTACGAGCAGTACTTC
.	TRBD2	TRBJ2-7	TRBV11-2	CASSQTSGVSYEQYF	TGTGCCAGCAGCCAGACTAGCGGGGTCTCCTACGAGCAGTACTTC
few	.	TRBJ1-1	TRBV10-3	CAIRENGGQVTEAFF	TGTGCCATCAGAGAAAACGGGGGGCAGGTCACTGAAGCTTTCTTT
.	.	TRBJ2-7	TRBV11-2	CASSPDGLSYEQYF	TGTGCCAGCAGCCCAGACGGACTCTCCTACGAGCAGTACTTC
few	.	TRBJ2-3	TRBV30	CAWSVSSIADTQYF	TGTGCCTGGAGTGTATCTAGTATAGCAGATACGCAGTATTTT
.	TRBD1	TRBJ1-2	TRBV11-1	CASSLGGTDSSGYTF	TGTGCCAGCAGCTTAGGTGGGACAGATTCGTCCGGCTACACCTTC
.	.	TRBJ1-2	TRBV6-5	CASTSRKGFGDGYTF	TGTGCCAGCACAAGCAGAAAGGGGTTCGGAGATGGCTACACCTTC